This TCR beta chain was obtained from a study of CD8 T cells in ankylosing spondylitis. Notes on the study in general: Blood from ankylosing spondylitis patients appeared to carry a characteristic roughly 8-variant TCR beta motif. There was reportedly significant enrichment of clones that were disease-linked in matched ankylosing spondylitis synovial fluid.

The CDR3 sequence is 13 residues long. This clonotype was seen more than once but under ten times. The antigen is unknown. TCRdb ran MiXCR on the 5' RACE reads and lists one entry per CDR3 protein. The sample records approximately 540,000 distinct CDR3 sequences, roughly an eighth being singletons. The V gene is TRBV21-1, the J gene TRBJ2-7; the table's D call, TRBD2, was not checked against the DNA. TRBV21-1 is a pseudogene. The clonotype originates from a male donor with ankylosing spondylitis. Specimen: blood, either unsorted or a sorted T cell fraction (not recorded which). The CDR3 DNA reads TGTGCCAGGACGACAGCAGGGACTTACGAGCAGTACTTC. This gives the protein CARTTAGTYEQYF.